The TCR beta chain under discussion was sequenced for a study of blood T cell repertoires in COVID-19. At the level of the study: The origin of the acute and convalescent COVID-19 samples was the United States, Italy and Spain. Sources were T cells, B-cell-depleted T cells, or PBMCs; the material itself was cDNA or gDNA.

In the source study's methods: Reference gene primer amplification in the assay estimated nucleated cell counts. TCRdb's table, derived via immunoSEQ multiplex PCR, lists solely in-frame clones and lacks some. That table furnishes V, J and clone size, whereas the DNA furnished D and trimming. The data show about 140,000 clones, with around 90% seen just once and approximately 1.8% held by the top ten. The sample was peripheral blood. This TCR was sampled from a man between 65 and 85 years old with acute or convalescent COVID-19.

CDR3 coding DNA: TGCGCCAGCAGTGAAGCTTACTATGGCTACACCTTC. Translated, it gives CASSEAYYGYTF. This chain connects TRBV10-2 to TRBJ1-2, with D unresolved. Germline CDR1 and CDR2: WSHSY and SAAADI. The CDR3 consists of 12 residues. V lost 3 bases and J 3 bases, leaving 5 bases between the germline ends.